A single sample gave rise to the 18 T cell receptor beta chains below, sequenced in a study of blood T cell repertoires in COVID-19. Clones were sequenced by immunoSEQ multiplex PCR, and TCRdb holds only the in-frame ones, with some missing. This table holds 88,000 or so clones, around 88% found once. Material for sequencing was peripheral blood. The receptors were gathered from a man aged 60-69 years with acute or convalescent COVID-19.

This clone was observed once. The chain employs TRBV6-1 and TRBJ1-1; D unresolved. Per the germline V gene, CDR1 is MNHNS and CDR2 is SASEGT. The CDR3 consists of 14 residues. Trimming left V 1 base short and J 6 bases short, with 12 bases between. The CDR3 reads CASSEGTTRAEAFF. The CDR3 DNA reads TGTGCCAGCAGTGAAGGCACCACGAGGGCTGAAGCTTTCTTT.

The V call is TRBV5-1, the J call TRBJ1-4; D ambiguous. V dropped 4 bases and J dropped 0 bases, with 10 bases sitting between them. This CDR3 is built from 15 residues. Germline CDR1 SGHRS, CDR2 YFSETQ. The CDR3, as DNA: TGCGCCAGCAGCGTTTCGCGGCCAACTAATGAAAAACTGTTTTTT. As protein: CASSVSRPTNEKLFF.

The chain recombines TRBV5-4 with TRBJ2-7; 7 nucleotides match TRBD1. CDR3 size: 15 residues. V was pared by 5 bases and J by 3 bases, with 11 bases of the junction left unmatched. Germline-derived CDR1 and CDR2 are SGHNT and YYREEE (reference sequence). This CDR3 is CASSQQGRKNYEQYF. In nucleotides, the CDR3 is TGTGCCAGCAGTCAACAGGGGAGAAAGAACTACGAGCAGTACTTC.

This rearrangement joins TRBV15 to TRBJ1-2, with 10 bases fitting TRBD1. V dropped 3 bases and J dropped 3; count of bases not matched to a gene: 4. Germline V gene sequence: CDR1 LNHNV, CDR2 YYDKDF (reference sequence). The CDR3 spans 15 residues. In DNA, the CDR3 is TGTGCCACCAGCAGGACAGGGGGCGCCTACTATGGCTACACCTTC. As protein: CATSRTGGAYYGYTF.

The chain joins TRBV11-2 to TRBJ2-7; D not resolved. The germline V and J ends were trimmed by 4 bases and 3 bases, with 10 bases remaining between them. CDR1 and CDR2 (germline): SGHAT, FQNNGV. The CDR3 is 13 amino acids. The chain's CDR3 is CASSSLTSYEQYF. In nucleotides, the CDR3 is TGTGCCAGCAGCTCCCTTACAAGCTACGAGCAGTACTTC.

J is TRBJ2-7 and V is TRBV25-1; TRBD2 might be the D (5 bases). Per germline, CDR1 MGHDK and CDR2 SYGVNS. CDR3 length equals 12 residues. Trimming pared 4 bases from V and 4 bases from J, leaving 8 bases between. The CDR3 DNA reads as TGTGCCAGCAGTGGGACTTTGTACGAGCAGTACTTC. It yields the protein CASSGTLYEQYF.

This clone occurred once. V usage is TRBV5-4 and J usage is TRBJ1-2; 9 nucleotides line up with TRBD1. Germline CDR1 and CDR2: SGHNT and YYREEE (reference sequence). The CDR3 consists of 14 residues. V shed 3 bases, J shed 5 bases, and the junction held 5 bases outside the gene matches. CDR3 in amino acids: CASSSPGQGYGYTF. In nucleotides, the CDR3 is TGTGCCAGCAGCTCCCCGGGACAGGGTTATGGCTACACCTTC.

This clone has more than one count but fewer than ten. The CDR3 DNA reads TGTGCCAGCAGTGGCATCCGGGACAGAGTCATGAACACTGAAGCTTTCTTT. Its translation is CASSGIRDRVMNTEAFF. The chain recombines TRBV6-1 with TRBJ1-1; 7 bases match TRBD1. The CDR3 is 17 amino acids. V lost 4 bases to trimming and J lost 0 bases; unmatched junction nucleotides: 11. Per the germline V gene, CDR1 is MNHNS and CDR2 is SASEGT.

This chain joins TRBV6-5 and TRBJ2-5; TRBD2 agrees at 8 bases. Trimming cost V 6 bases and J 5 bases; bases outside gene matches: 11. This CDR3 has 15 residues. Germline CDR1 MNHEY, CDR2 SVGAGI. DNA of the CDR3: TGTGCCAGCAGCCCCAGCGGGAGCACGGGGGAGACCCAGTACTTC. Its protein product is CASSPSGSTGETQYF.

V gene TRBV10-2 combines with J gene TRBJ2-4; D may be TRBD2 (6 bases). V lost 7 bases and J 4 bases, leaving 11 bases between the germline ends. The germline V gene encodes CDR1 WSHSY and CDR2 SAAADI. The CDR3 runs 13 residues. The CDR3 DNA sequence: TGCGCCAGCATCGGAGGGGCTAAAAACATTCAGTACTTC. This encodes CASIGGAKNIQYF.

The chain has TRBV9 and TRBJ2-7, with TRBD1 identical over 8 bases. The CDR3 has 14 amino acids. CDR1 SGDLS and CDR2 YYNGEE come from the germline V gene. J gave up 3 bases and V 3 bases, and 5 bases lay outside the gene matches. CDR3 residues: CASSATGVNYEQYF. In DNA form, the CDR3 reads TGTGCCAGCAGCGCGACAGGGGTCAACTACGAGCAGTACTTC.

The rearrangement joins TRBV4-3 to TRBJ2-7; 9 nucleotides align to TRBD2. V was pared by 1 base and J by 3 bases, with 7 bases of the junction left unmatched. CDR3 length: 16 residues. The germline V gene encodes CDR1 LGHNA and CDR2 YSLEER. CDR3 sequence (DNA): TGCGCCAGCAGCCAAGGCTCGACTAGCGGCTACTACGAGCAGTACTTC. Residues: CASSQGSTSGYYEQYF.

This chain uses TRBV5-4 with TRBJ2-1, with 9 nucleotides matching TRBD2. There are 15 residues in the CDR3. The V segment lost 4 bases and the J segment 3 bases; nucleotides outside the gene matches: 5. Per the germline V gene, CDR1 is SGHNT and CDR2 is YYREEE (reference sequence). In DNA, the CDR3 is TGTGCCAGCAGCCCAGCGGGGGGTCGCTACAATGAGCAGTTCTTC. This translates into CASSPAGGRYNEQFF.

Comment on this clone: Other DNA sequences in this specimen translate into the identical CDR3. This chain joins TRBV24-1 and TRBJ2-2, with a tentative D call TRBD1 (6 bases). This CDR3 is 13 amino acids long. V lost 10 bases and J lost 5, with 13 bases in between. CDR1 is KGHDR, CDR2 SFDVKD, per germline. The CDR3 nucleotides read TGTGCCACGTCCGGAACAGGGACCGGGGAGCTGTTTTTT. Translation gives CATSGTGTGELFF.

This clone was picked up one time. The rearrangement links TRBV9 to TRBJ1-2, with TRBD1 matching 11 bases. Trimming removed 3 bases from V and 2 bases from J; junction bases left unmatched: 6. This CDR3 has 16 amino acids. Germline loops: CDR1 SGDLS, CDR2 YYNGEE. In DNA, the CDR3 is TGTGCCAGCAGCGAGCCACGGGACAGGGGGAACTATGGCTACACCTTC. The encoded protein is CASSEPRDRGNYGYTF.

The V and J genes are TRBV27 and TRBJ1-4; 7 bases fit TRBD1. The CDR3 contains 14 residues. Germline V gene lookup returns CDR1 MNHEY and CDR2 SMNVEV (reference sequence). V was clipped by 6 bases and J by 4 bases; unmatched bases: 5. The CDR3 DNA is TGTGCCAGCAGCCTGACAGGGTATAATGAAAAACTGTTTTTT. This translates into CASSLTGYNEKLFF. Full variable domain (outside the CDR3, taken from reference TRBV27 and TRBJ1-4): EAQVTQNPRYLITVTGKKLTVTCSQNMNHEYMSWYRQDPGLGLRQIYYSMNVEVTDKGDVPEGYKVSRKEKRNFPLILESPSPNQTSLYFCASSLTGYNEKLFFGSGTQLSVL.

The table lists this clone with a count of one. The genes are TRBV11-2 and TRBJ1-1; TRBD1 might be the D (6 bases). The CDR3 length is 12 residues. Germline V gene sequence: CDR1 SGHAT, CDR2 FQNNGV. Trimming cost V 4 bases and J 10 bases, with 13 bases left between them. The CDR3 region is CASSSYRVGAFF. In DNA, the CDR3 is TGTGCCAGCAGCTCCTACAGGGTAGGAGCTTTCTTT.

This chain links TRBV29-1 with TRBJ2-2, with TRBD2 matching over 9 bases. The CDR3 has 15 amino acids. Germline V gives CDR1 SQVTM, CDR2 ANQGSEA. Trimming cost V 6 bases and J 1 base; bases outside gene matches: 6. CDR3 sequence: CSVGGTSRNTGELFF. In DNA, the CDR3 is TGCAGCGTGGGCGGGACTAGCAGGAACACCGGGGAGCTGTTTTTT.